This TCR beta chain appears in the sequencing data of a study of CD4+ T cells in melanoma. The CDR3 runs to 13 residues. Germline lookup yields CDR1 ENHRY and CDR2 SYGVKD. V shed 11 bases and J 7 bases; nucleotides not matched to a gene: 7. This clone was detected once. TCRdb's copy holds only in-frame clones and misses some; the assay was immunoSEQ multiplex PCR. Of roughly 60,000 clones in the sample, about 70% were seen once. Sample: tumor tissue. V usage is TRBV10-3 and J usage is TRBJ1-6, with 8 bases that match TRBD1. The TCR originated in a human donor with melanoma. The chain's CDR3 is CASSTGANSPLHF. The CDR3 nucleotides are TGTGCCTCGTCGACAGGGGCAAATTCACCCCTCCACTTT.